This T cell receptor beta chain was identified during a study of PD-1 blockade in classical Hodgkin lymphoma. At the level of the study: It was nivolumab at 3 mg/kg, given intravenously every 2 weeks, that patients received. Notes on the study in general: Healthy donors were reported to have higher baseline TCR diversity than newly diagnosed patients. Lower baseline TCR diversity marked trial partial responders and progressors.

Generated by immunoSEQ multiplex PCR, the TCRdb table keeps only in-frame clones and is missing some. The sample records about 76,000 clones, roughly 90% being singletons. On this clone itself: Its antigen is unidentified.

Germline assignment: CDR1 SQVTM and CDR2 ANQGSEA. The CDR3 has 14 amino acids. Deletions cut 6 bases from V and 0 bases from J, with 14 bases between. In every patient, relapse followed autologous stem cell transplantation, while exposure to brentuximab vedotin differed. This receptor was obtained from a human donor with classical Hodgkin lymphoma. V gene TRBV29-1 combines with J gene TRBJ1-1; possibly TRBD1 for D (6 bases). Specimen: peripheral blood mononuclear cells (PBMCs), collected at baseline. CDR3 loop: CSVPEGGLNTEAFF. The CDR3 coding sequence is TGCAGCGTACCTGAGGGGGGGCTGAACACTGAAGCTTTCTTT.